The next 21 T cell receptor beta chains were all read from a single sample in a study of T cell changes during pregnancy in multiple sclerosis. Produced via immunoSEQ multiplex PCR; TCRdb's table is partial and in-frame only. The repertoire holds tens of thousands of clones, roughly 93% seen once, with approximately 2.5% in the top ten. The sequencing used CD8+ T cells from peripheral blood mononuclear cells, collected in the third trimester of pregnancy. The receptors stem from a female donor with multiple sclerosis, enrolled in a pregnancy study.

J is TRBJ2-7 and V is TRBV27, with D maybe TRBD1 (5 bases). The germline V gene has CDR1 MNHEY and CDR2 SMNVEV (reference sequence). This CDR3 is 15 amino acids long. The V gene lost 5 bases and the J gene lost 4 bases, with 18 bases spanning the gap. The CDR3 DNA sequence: TGTGCCAGCAGTACACAGGCGGCTGCCCTATACGAGCAGTACTTC. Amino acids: CASSTQAAALYEQYF.

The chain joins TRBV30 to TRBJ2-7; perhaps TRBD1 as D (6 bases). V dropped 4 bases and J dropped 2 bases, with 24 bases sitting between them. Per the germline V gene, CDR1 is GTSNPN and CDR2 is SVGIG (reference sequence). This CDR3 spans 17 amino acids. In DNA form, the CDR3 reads TGTGCCTGGAAATCCCGCCCCGGCAGGGGCCCCCCCTACGAGCAGTACTTC. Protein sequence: CAWKSRPGRGPPYEQYF.

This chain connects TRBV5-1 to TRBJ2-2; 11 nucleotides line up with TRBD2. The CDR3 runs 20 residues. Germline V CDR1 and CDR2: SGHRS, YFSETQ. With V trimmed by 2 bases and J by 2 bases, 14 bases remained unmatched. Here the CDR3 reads CASSFSTPGLAGLNTGELFF. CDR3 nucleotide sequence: TGCGCCAGCAGCTTCTCCACCCCCGGACTAGCGGGTCTAAACACCGGGGAGCTGTTTTTT.

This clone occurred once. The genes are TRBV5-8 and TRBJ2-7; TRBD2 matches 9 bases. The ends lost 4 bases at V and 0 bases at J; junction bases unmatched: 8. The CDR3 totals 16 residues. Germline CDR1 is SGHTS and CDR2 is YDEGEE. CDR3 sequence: CASSDGLAPSSYEQYF. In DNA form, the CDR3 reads TGTGCCAGCAGCGACGGACTAGCGCCGAGCTCCTACGAGCAGTACTTC.

The CDR3 DNA reads TGTGCCGGAGGACAGGGGCCTCCACACACTGAAGCTTTCTTT. It specifies CAGGQGPPHTEAFF. The chain is built from TRBV6-1 and TRBJ1-1; 9 nucleotides match TRBD1. The CDR3 has 14 amino acids. V was clipped by 11 bases and J by 3 bases; unmatched bases: 10. Germline loops: CDR1 MNHNS, CDR2 SASEGT.

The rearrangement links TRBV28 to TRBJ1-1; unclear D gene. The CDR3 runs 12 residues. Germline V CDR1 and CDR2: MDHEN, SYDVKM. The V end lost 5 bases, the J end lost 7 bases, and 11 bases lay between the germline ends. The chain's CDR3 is CASSLYGIEAFF. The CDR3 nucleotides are TGTGCCAGCAGTCTTTACGGTATTGAAGCTTTCTTT. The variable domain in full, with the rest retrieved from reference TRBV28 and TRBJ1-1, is DVKVTQSSRYLVKRTGEKVFLECVQDMDHENMFWYRQDPGLGLRLIYFSYDVKMKEKGDIPEGYSVSREKKERFSLILESASTNQTSMYLCASSLYGIEAFFGQGTRLTVV.

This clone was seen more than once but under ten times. In DNA form, the CDR3 reads TGTGCCAGCAGGGACTCCAAGAACACCGGGGAGCTGTTTTTT. Encoded protein: CASRDSKNTGELFF. V is TRBV7-9 and J is TRBJ2-2, with D perhaps TRBD2 (5 bases). The CDR3 spans 14 residues. Germline V gene sequence: CDR1 SEHNR, CDR2 FQNEAQ (reference sequence). V was clipped by 6 bases and J by 1 base, with 9 bases between them.

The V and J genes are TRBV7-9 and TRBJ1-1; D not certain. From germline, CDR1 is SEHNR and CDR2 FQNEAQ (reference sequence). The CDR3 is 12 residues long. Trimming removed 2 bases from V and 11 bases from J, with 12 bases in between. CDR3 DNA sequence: TGTGCCAGCAGCTTATCAAGCCGCGGGGCTTTCTTT. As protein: CASSLSSRGAFF.

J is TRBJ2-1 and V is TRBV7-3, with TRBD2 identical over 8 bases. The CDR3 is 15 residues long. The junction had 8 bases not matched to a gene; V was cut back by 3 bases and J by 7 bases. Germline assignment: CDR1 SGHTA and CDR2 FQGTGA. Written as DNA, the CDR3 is TGTGCCAGCAGCTTCAGCGGGAGTAATATTAATGAGCAGTTCTTC. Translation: CASSFSGSNINEQFF.

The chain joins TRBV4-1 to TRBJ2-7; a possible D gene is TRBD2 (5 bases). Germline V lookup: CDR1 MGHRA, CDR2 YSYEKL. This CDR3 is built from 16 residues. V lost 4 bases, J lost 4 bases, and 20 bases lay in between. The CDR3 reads CASSRAEGLVTYEQYF. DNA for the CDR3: TGCGCCAGCAGCCGCGCGGAAGGACTTGTGACTTACGAGCAGTACTTC.

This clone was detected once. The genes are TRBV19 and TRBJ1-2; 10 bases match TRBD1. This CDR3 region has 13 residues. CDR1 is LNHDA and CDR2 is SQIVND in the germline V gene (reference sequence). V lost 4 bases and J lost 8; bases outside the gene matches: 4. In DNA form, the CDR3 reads TGTGCCAGTAGTACCGGGACAGGGGTCGGCTACACCTTC. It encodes CASSTGTGVGYTF.

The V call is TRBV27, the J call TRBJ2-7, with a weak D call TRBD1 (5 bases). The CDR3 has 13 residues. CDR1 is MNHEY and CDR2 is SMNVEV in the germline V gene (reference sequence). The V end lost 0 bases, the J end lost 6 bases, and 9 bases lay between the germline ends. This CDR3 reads CASSLSAGIEQYF. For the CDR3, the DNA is TGTGCCAGCAGTTTATCAGCAGGGATCGAGCAGTACTTC.

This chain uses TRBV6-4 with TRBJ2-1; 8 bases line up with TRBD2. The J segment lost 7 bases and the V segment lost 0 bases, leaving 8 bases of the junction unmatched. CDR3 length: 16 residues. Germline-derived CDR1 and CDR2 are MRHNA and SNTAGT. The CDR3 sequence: CASSDSPGGPLNEQFF. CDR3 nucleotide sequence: TGTGCCAGCAGTGACTCTCCGGGAGGGCCCTTAAATGAGCAGTTCTTC.

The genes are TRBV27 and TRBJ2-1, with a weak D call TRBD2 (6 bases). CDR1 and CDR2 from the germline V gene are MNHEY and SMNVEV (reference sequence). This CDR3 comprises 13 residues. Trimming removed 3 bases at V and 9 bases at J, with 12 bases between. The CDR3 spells CASSLAGSTEQFF. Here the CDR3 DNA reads TGTGCCAGCAGTTTGGCGGGGTCCACTGAGCAGTTCTTC.

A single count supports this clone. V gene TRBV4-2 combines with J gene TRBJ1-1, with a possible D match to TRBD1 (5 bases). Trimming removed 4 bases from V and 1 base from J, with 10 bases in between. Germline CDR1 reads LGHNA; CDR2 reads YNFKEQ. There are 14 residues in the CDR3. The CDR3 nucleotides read TGTGCCAGCAGCCTGACGGGGGGGAACACTGAAGCTTTCTTT. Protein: CASSLTGGNTEAFF.

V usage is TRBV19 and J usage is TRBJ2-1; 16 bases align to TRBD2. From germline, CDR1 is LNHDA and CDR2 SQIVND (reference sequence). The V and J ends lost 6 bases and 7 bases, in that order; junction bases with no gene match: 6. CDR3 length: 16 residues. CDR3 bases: TGTGCCAGTAGCTGGGGACTAGCGGGAGGGGCAAATGAGCAGTTCTTC. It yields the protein CASSWGLAGGANEQFF.

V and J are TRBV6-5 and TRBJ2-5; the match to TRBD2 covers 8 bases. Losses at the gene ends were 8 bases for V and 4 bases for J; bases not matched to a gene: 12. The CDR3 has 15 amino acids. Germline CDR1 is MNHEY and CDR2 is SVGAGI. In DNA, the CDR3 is TGTGCCAGCGCGGGGCAGCGGGAGTTTTTAGAGACCCAGTACTTC. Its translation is CASAGQREFLETQYF.

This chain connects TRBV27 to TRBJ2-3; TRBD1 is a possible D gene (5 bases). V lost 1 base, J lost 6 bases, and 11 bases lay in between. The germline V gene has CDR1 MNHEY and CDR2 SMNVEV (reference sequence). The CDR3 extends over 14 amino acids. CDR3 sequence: CASSLFPGLDTQYF. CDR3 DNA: TGTGCCAGCAGTTTATTTCCAGGGTTGGATACGCAGTATTTT.

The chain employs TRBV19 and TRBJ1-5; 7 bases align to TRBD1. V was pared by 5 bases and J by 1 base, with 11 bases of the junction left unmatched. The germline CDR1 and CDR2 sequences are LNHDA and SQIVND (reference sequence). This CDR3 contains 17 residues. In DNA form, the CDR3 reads TGTGCCAGTAGTGAAGACAGGGCTCTCGTAAGCAATCAGCCCCAGCATTTT. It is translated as CASSEDRALVSNQPQHF.

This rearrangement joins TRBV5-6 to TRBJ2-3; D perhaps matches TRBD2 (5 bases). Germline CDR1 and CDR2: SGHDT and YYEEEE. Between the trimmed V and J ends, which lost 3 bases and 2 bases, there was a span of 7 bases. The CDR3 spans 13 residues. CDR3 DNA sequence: TGTGCCAGCAGCTCGGACTTCACAGATACGCAGTATTTT. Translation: CASSSDFTDTQYF.

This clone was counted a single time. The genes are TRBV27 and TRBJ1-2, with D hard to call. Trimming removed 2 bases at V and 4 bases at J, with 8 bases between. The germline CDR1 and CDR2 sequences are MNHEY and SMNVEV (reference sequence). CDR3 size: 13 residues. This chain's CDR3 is CASSLQVSYGYTF. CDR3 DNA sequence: TGTGCCAGCAGTTTACAGGTTTCCTATGGCTACACCTTC.